This note documents a single T cell receptor (beta chain) sequence. The antigen is not known. The data were taken from a study of CD8 T cells in Susac syndrome. An amount of RNA that ranged from roughly 0.5 to 1 ug was reverse transcribed with random hexamers. A multiplex approach, immunoSEQ multiplex PCR, amplified TCR beta CDR3 across 54 Vbeta and 13 Jbeta. One entry per CDR3 protein results from TCRdb running MiXCR on the immunoSEQ multiplex PCR reads. This repertoire shows approximately 160,000 distinct CDR3 sequences, roughly 94% found once; its top ten account for about 0.1%. Notes on the study in general: It was acknowledged by the study that relatively few individuals were included in its TCR sequencing and HLA analysis.

CD8+ and CD4+ T cells taken from blood had their TCR beta sequenced. TEMRA cells underwent FACS enrichment and CD8+ and CD4+ T cells underwent negative isolation. Sequenced material: CD4+ T cells from PBMCs. The clonotype was recovered from a human donor with multiple sclerosis.

CDR3 in DNA: TGTGCCAGCAGCTTAGAGAGAAACGGAGCCGAAAAACTGTTTTTT. Its protein is CASSLERNGAEKLFF. This chain uses TRBV7-2 with TRBJ1-4; D gene unclear. Germline assignment: CDR1 SGHTA and CDR2 FQGNSA. CDR3 length: 15 amino acids. The V and J ends lost 1 base and 8 bases respectively, with 14 bases between them.